This T cell receptor (beta chain) emerged from a study of glioma-infiltrating T cells. Using RNA template, CDR3s of TCR alpha and beta were amplified with iRepertoire arm-PCR. For one-step reverse transcription and amplification, about 85-400 ng of tissue mRNA or PBMC total RNA was used. In TCRdb, the multiplex PCR reads were re-called with MiXCR into one record per CDR3 protein. The sample holds under 200,000 distinct CDR3 sequences; more than 35% are singletons and the top ten take around 5.2%. In regard to this clonotype: Its antigen is unknown.

Broader study findings: Only very few CDR3 sequences appeared in both tissue and blood. Above-expected tissue-blood divergence occurred in all gliomas, most in low-grade ones.

CDR1 LGHDT and CDR2 YNNKEL come from the germline V gene (reference sequence). The CDR3 sequence is 14 residues long. The V and J ends lost 4 bases and 6 bases respectively, with 12 bases between them. The receptor comes from a human donor with low-grade glioma or glioblastoma, undergoing nonglioma brain surgery, or in good health (not recorded which). J is TRBJ2-2 and V is TRBV3-1; D is possibly TRBD2 (5 bases). Sequencing was carried out using glioma tissue, nonneoplastic brain tissue, or PBMCs (not recorded which). The CDR3 nucleotides read TGTGCCAGCAGCCCAAGCCCCGGGGCCGGGGAGCTGTTTTTT. As protein: CASSPSPGAGELFF.